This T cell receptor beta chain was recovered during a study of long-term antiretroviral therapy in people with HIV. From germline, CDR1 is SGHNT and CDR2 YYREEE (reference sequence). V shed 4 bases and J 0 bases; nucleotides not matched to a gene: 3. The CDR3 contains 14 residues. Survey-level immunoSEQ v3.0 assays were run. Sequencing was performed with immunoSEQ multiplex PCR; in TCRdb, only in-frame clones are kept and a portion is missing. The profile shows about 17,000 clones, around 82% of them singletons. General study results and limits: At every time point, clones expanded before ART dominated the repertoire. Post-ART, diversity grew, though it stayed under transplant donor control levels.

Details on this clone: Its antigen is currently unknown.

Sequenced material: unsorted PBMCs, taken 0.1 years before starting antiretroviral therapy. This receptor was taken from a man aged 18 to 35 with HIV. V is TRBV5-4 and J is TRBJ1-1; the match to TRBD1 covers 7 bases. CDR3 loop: CASSRGTVNTEAFF. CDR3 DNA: TGTGCCAGCAGCCGGGGGACAGTGAACACTGAAGCTTTCTTT.